Included here is one T cell receptor (beta chain) sequence, with context. Its antigen has not been determined. Within one base of it there is no much larger clone, and no base qualities were kept. The source of the sample is a study of graft-versus-host responses after intestinal transplantation (dated by TCRdb to 2020 to 2022). Regarding the study in general: The transplants that recipients received were multivisceral, liver-intestinal, or isolated intestinal. Every recipient was given anti-thymocyte globulin induction, followed by 3 to 4 years of maintenance tacrolimus and steroids. Graft-versus-host and host-versus-graft alloreactive T cell clones were tracked in the graft, circulation and bone marrow after intestinal transplantation using bulk TCR-beta CDR3 sequencing. To identify alloreactive clones, pre-transplant mixed lymphocyte reaction products were sequenced and compared with unstimulated pre-transplant donor and recipient T cells. Of the 20 to 25 intestinal transplant recipients enrolled in the cohort, one of whom was a retransplant, a few patients without pretransplant specimens were excluded. A peak of at least 4% donor T cells among recipient peripheral blood mononuclear cells was the definition used for donor T cell macrochimerism. Instead of going to the commercial service, samples from a few later patients were sequenced in-house on an Illumina MiSeq and processed with MiXCR.

The intended sense of this specimen's time point label: cells obtained before transplantation from donor or recipient. CD3+CD4+ and CD3+CD8+ populations were FACS-sorted from unstimulated pre-transplant donor and recipient cells taken from spleen or lymph nodes. Points the paper makes about the study in general: GvH clones were detected in recipient bone marrow, and some appeared earlier in ileal mucosa or blood, consistent with an intestinal mucosal origin. The relatively low number and heterogeneity of intestinal transplant patients limited the conclusions. Early after transplant, declines in HvG clones were associated with peak levels of circulating GvH clones. High GvH to HvG T cell clonal ratios were observed in the allografts of patients with donor T cell macrochimerism.

Based on the germline V gene, the CDR1 and CDR2 sequences are LGHNT and FRNRAP. V loses 1 base, J loses 8 bases, and the germline ends lie 11 bases apart. From cysteine to phenylalanine, the CDR3 is 13 amino acids long. Here the CDR3 DNA is all that survives: 39 bases in frame from base 1. Library method: the immunoSEQ multiplex PCR assay. For most patients, genomic DNA was isolated using the Qiagen DNeasy Blood and Tissue Kit and was shipped frozen to Adaptive Biotechnologies for TCR sequencing. Adaptive Biotechnologies carried out high-throughput TCR-beta CDR3 sequencing of genomic DNA for most patients. Under the source paper's analysis protocol: TCR sequencing data for approximately 19 patients were retrieved from Adaptive's ImmunoSEQ software; a few other patients were processed with MiXCR and VDJtools. CD4 versus CD8 sorting errors were corrected by removing sequences found in both subsets at a frequency ratio below 5:1. CDR3 nucleotide sequences shared between donor and recipient were removed because their origin could not be assigned. To count as alloreactive, a clone needed at least 2-fold expansion over unstimulated cells and a minimum CFSE-low frequency of 0.002% (template counts) or 0.001% (read counts). Mappable clones were those detected in sequenced pre-transplant spleen, lymph node, or MLR CFSE-low populations of the donor or recipient. The cumulative frequency of alloreactive clones was calculated as a percentage of all sequences, weighted by copy number. Not all clones reach the TCRdb copy of this immuneACCESS table, which keeps in-frame sequences only. Checked studies attribute under half of the gap to unresolved V genes and leave the rest unexplained. That table furnishes V, J and clone size, whereas the DNA furnished D and trimming. Across this sample there are around 96,000 clones, with around nine tenths seen only once. The ten most abundant clones make up over 0.15% of the sample.

This sequence was found in a human donor who received an intestinal transplant. The chain is made from TRBV12-5 and TRBJ1-1, with the D gene not confidently named. Sequences were derived from unstimulated CD4+ T cells sorted from spleen or lymph node cells, sampled before intestinal transplant. The nucleotides are TGTGCTAGTGGTTTGGGCGGGATTTCGGAAGCTTTCTTT. Its protein reads: CASGLGGISEAFF.